This T cell receptor beta chain derives from a study of CD8 T cells in Susac syndrome. Sequencing targeted TCR beta in blood CD8+ and CD4+ T cells. Negative isolation yielded the CD8+ and CD4+ T cells, while FACS enriched the TEMRA cells. The CDR3 runs to 15 residues. Looked up from germline, CDR1 is SEHNR and CDR2 is FQNEAQ (reference sequence). V lost 5 bases and J 5 bases, leaving 18 bases between the germline ends. An amount of RNA that ranged from 0.5 to 1 ug was reverse transcribed with random hexamers. With immunoSEQ multiplex PCR, TCR beta CDR3 was amplified across 54 Vbeta and 13 Jbeta. Via MiXCR, TCRdb re-called the immunoSEQ multiplex PCR reads, giving one row per CDR3 protein. The sample includes about 120,000 distinct CDR3 sequences, 80% to 95% of them seen just once.

The specimen was CD4+ T cells from PBMCs. This rearrangement joins TRBV7-9 to TRBJ2-5; TRBD2 might be the D (6 bases). The source of this sequence is a human donor in good health. CDR3 sequence: CASSPRDSGRETQYF. The CDR3 nucleotides read TGTGCCAGCAGCCCCCGGGACTCCGGGCGGGAGACCCAGTACTTC.